The clone carrying this TCR beta chain was observed a handful of times. The entry originates in a study of shared clonotypes between healthy human individuals. This CDR3 is 18 amino acids long. V lost 4 bases to trimming and J lost 3 bases; unmatched junction nucleotides: 14. Germline V gene lookup returns CDR1 LGHNA and CDR2 YNFKEQ. The protocol was immunoSEQ multiplex PCR, while the TCRdb copy is restricted to in-frame clones and leaves out a portion. The table has around 750,000 clones, approximately 74% seen once; the top ten hold less than 2%. CD4+ cells underwent separation, giving CD45RA+ naive and CD45RA-negative memory subsets.

The sequence was obtained from a woman in her twenties or thirties in good health. The chain has TRBV4-2 and TRBJ2-3; 9 bases align to TRBD2. Input material: memory CD4+ T cells sorted from blood. Documented subset: CD45RA-negative fraction. CDR3 sequence reads: CASSPLLHAGGGTDTQYF. CDR3 bases: TGTGCCAGCAGCCCACTACTTCACGCGGGAGGGGGAACAGATACGCAGTATTTT.